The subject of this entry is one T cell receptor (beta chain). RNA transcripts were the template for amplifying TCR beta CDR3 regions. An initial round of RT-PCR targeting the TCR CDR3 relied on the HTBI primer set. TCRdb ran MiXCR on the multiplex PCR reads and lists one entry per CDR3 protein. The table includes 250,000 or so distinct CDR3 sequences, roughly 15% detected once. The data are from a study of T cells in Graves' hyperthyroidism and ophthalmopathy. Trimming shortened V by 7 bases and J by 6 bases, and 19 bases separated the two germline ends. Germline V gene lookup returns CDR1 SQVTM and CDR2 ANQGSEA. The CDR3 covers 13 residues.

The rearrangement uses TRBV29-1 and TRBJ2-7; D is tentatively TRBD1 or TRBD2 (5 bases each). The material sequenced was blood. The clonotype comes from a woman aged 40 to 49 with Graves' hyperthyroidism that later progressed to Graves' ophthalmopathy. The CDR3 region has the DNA TGCAGCGGGGGCCGGGACCTCGCCTCCGAGCAGTACTTC. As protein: CSGGRDLASEQYF.